This T cell receptor (beta chain) was captured in a study of blood T cell repertoires in COVID-19. Study-level background: COVID-19 samples from acute and convalescent phases originated in the United States, Italy and Spain. The analysed material was cDNA or gDNA that came from T cells, B-cell-depleted T cells, or PBMCs.

Original analysis: From reference gene primer amplification, estimates of nucleated cell counts were derived. The assay was immunoSEQ multiplex PCR, and TCRdb's table has in-frame clones only and misses some. V, J and clone size are taken as reported in that table, and D and trimming were inferred from the DNA itself. In the table there are some 200,000 clones, 87% of which are singletons. CDR1 is MNHEY, CDR2 SMNVEV, per germline (reference sequence). The CDR3 extends over 17 amino acids. The V and J ends lost 3 bases and 6 bases, in that order; junction bases with no gene match: 11. This receptor was identified in a man aged 40-55 years with active or convalescent COVID-19. The chain has TRBV27 and TRBJ1-5; 10 bases map to TRBD1. The sample taken for sequencing was peripheral blood. The CDR3 sequence: CASSFRFPTGGGQPQHF. DNA for the CDR3: TGTGCCAGCAGTTTTCGCTTCCCGACAGGGGGCGGTCAGCCCCAGCATTTT.